Shown below are 32 T cell receptor beta chains from a single sample sequenced in a study of T cell responses to AZD1222 COVID-19 vaccine. TCRdb's copy holds only in-frame clones and misses some; the assay was immunoSEQ multiplex PCR. The table shows 150,000 to 200,000 clones, with more than 85% occurring only once. Source: peripheral blood, taken on day 0 of AZD1222 vaccination. The receptors here all came from an adult in good health.

This sequence joins TRBV5-1 and TRBJ2-1, with 10 bases matching TRBD1. The length of the CDR3 is 14 residues. CDR1 is SGHRS, CDR2 YFSETQ, per germline. The V segment lost 4 bases and the J segment 7 bases; nucleotides outside the gene matches: 5. In DNA, the CDR3 is TGCGCCAGCAGCACCTGGACAGGGGGGAATGAGCAGTTCTTC. It is translated as CASSTWTGGNEQFF.

V and J are TRBV5-6 and TRBJ1-4; D possibly corresponds to TRBD1 (5 bases). The length of the CDR3 is 14 residues. V was pared by 0 bases and J by 7 bases, with 10 bases between. The germline V gene has CDR1 SGHDT and CDR2 YYEEEE. In DNA, the CDR3 is TGTGCCAGCAGCTTGGACAGGTTAGGTGAAAAACTGTTTTTT. Encoded protein: CASSLDRLGEKLFF.

This chain connects TRBV6-6 to TRBJ1-5; 8 bases are shared with TRBD1. Germline values: CDR1 MNHNY, CDR2 SVGAGI (reference sequence). The CDR3 length is 17 residues. Losses at the gene ends were 5 bases for V and 0 bases for J; bases not matched to a gene: 9. The CDR3 is CASSPLGQALSNQPQHF. The CDR3, as DNA: TGTGCCAGCAGTCCCCTGGGACAGGCCCTTAGCAATCAGCCCCAGCATTTT.

This chain links TRBV25-1 with TRBJ2-2; D unclear. Germline CDR1 reads MGHDK; CDR2 reads SYGVNS. V was cut by 4 bases and J by 7 bases, with 4 bases left in between. The CDR3 is made up of 11 amino acids. The CDR3 bases are TGTGCCAGCAGTGTTGGCGGGGAGCTGTTTTTT. It specifies CASSVGGELFF.

This rearrangement joins TRBV12-3 or TRBV12-4 to TRBJ2-3, with 9 bases fitting TRBD2. The junction had 2 bases not matched to a gene; V was cut back by 6 bases and J by 10 bases. The CDR3 length is 11 residues. DNA for the CDR3: TGTGCCAGCAGGGCGGGAGGGTCGCAGTATTTT. Translated: CASRAGGSQYF.

This clone appeared once. This chain joins TRBV9 and TRBJ1-2, with a possible D match to TRBD1 (5 bases). CDR3 length: 14 residues. V was shortened by 0 bases and J by 7 bases, with 13 bases between the two germline ends. Looked up from germline, CDR1 is SGDLS and CDR2 is YYNGEE. This chain's CDR3 is CASSVVQGVGGYTF. CDR3 coding DNA: TGTGCCAGCAGCGTAGTCCAGGGTGTCGGTGGCTACACCTTC.

The chain couples TRBV5-4 to TRBJ2-1; D remains ambiguous. Germline CDR1 SGHNT, CDR2 YYREEE (reference sequence). V was cut by 6 bases and J by 6 bases, with 13 bases left in between. This CDR3 has 13 amino acids. Here the CDR3 reads CASIKPAGNEQFF. The CDR3, as DNA: TGTGCCAGCATCAAGCCCGCCGGCAATGAGCAGTTCTTC.

This chain connects TRBV30 to TRBJ1-6; D remains ambiguous. Trimming took 3 bases from V and 10 from J, leaving 13 bases between them. This CDR3 has 13 residues. CDR1 and CDR2 (germline): GTSNPN, SVGIG (reference sequence). The CDR3 DNA reads TGTGCCTGGAGCGTCATGGACCGCTCACCCCTCCACTTT. Translation: CAWSVMDRSPLHF. Full variable domain (missing parts from reference TRBV30 and TRBJ1-6): SQTIHQWPATLVQPVGSPLSLECTVEGTSNPNLYWYRQAAGRGLQLLFYSVGIGQISSEVPQNLSASRPQDRQFILSSKKLLLSDSGFYLCAWSVMDRSPLHFGNGTRLTVT.

A few counts support this clone. The chain recombines TRBV2 with TRBJ1-2; 8 nucleotides line up with TRBD1. V lost 5 bases and J lost 4; bases outside the gene matches: 6. The CDR3 spans 14 residues. Germline CDR1 and CDR2: SNHLY and FYNNEI. The CDR3 here is CASSSGGAGYGYTF. CDR3 in DNA: TGTGCCAGCAGTTCAGGGGGCGCCGGCTATGGCTACACCTTC.

The V call is TRBV27, the J call TRBJ2-2, with TRBD2 as a possible D gene (7 bases). Trimming pared 2 bases from V and 4 bases from J, leaving 14 bases between. Germline CDR1 reads MNHEY; CDR2 reads SMNVEV (reference sequence). The CDR3 totals 16 residues. CDR3 sequence: CASSLVGGRGTGELFF. In nucleotides, the CDR3 is TGTGCCAGCAGTTTAGTCGGGGGGCGGGGCACCGGGGAGCTGTTTTTT.

The rearrangement uses TRBV6-2 or TRBV6-3 and TRBJ2-1; TRBD2 matches 7 bases. The CDR3 is 12 residues long. Germline loops: CDR1 MNHEY, CDR2 SVGEGT. After removal of 5 bases from V and 16 bases from J, the junction contained 11 bases not matched to a gene. The chain's CDR3 is CASSPPAGRGFF. The CDR3 bases are TGTGCCAGCAGTCCACCAGCGGGGAGGGGATTCTTC.

The chain uses TRBV10-3 and TRBJ2-7; D is unclear. Germline assignment: CDR1 ENHRY and CDR2 SYGVKD. This CDR3 is built from 14 residues. Trimming cost V 4 bases and J 4 bases, with 14 bases left between them. The CDR3 spells CAISGTEFGYEQYF. The CDR3 DNA reads TGTGCCATCAGTGGTACAGAATTCGGGTACGAGCAGTACTTC.

This clone was recorded only once. This chain joins TRBV4-2 and TRBJ1-5, with TRBD1 identical over 7 bases. V lost 1 base, J lost 4 bases, and 7 bases stayed unmatched. The CDR3 loop spans 16 amino acids. Germline assignment: CDR1 LGHNA and CDR2 YNFKEQ. The CDR3 sequence: CASSQVFQGGNQPQHF. CDR3 DNA sequence: TGTGCCAGCAGCCAAGTATTCCAGGGGGGTAATCAGCCCCAGCATTTT.

The CDR3 is CASSPPGGPAYNEQFF. The CDR3 DNA sequence: TGTGCCAGCTCACCCCCGGGAGGGCCGGCCTACAATGAGCAGTTCTTC. The chain links TRBV7-8 to TRBJ2-1; 8 bases map to TRBD2. CDR1 SGHVS and CDR2 FQNEAQ come from the germline V gene. This CDR3 comprises 16 residues. J was trimmed by 2 bases and V by 8 bases; bases with no gene match: 11.

V usage is TRBV7-9 and J usage is TRBJ2-1; TRBD2 aligns across 10 bases. CDR3 size: 18 residues. Germline V gene lookup returns CDR1 SEHNR and CDR2 FQNEAQ (reference sequence). V lost 5 bases, J lost 4 bases, and 14 bases stayed unmatched. DNA of the CDR3: TGTGCCAGCAGCCGCCATTCTGGACTAGCGGAGAGTTACAATGAGCAGTTCTTC. This translates into CASSRHSGLAESYNEQFF.

The V and J genes are TRBV2 and TRBJ2-1, with TRBD2 matching over 11 bases. The V gene's germline CDR1 is SNHLY and CDR2 FYNNEI. This CDR3 is 16 amino acids long. With 7 bases clipped from V and 5 bases from J, the junction kept 10 bases outside the gene matches. CDR3 coding DNA: TGTGCCAGCAACCTAAAACCGGGACTAGCGGACAATGAGCAGTTCTTC. This codes for CASNLKPGLADNEQFF.

The chain joins TRBV27 to TRBJ2-3, with 10 bases that match TRBD1. CDR3 length: 15 amino acids. Germline CDR1 and CDR2: MNHEY and SMNVEV (reference sequence). Trimming at V came to 3 bases and at J to 3 bases, leaving 3 bases not matched to a gene. In nucleotides, the CDR3 is TGTGCCAGCAGTTTTCGGGGACAGGGGACAGATACGCAGTATTTT. It translates to CASSFRGQGTDTQYF.

V usage is TRBV21-1 and J usage is TRBJ1-5; the D call in the table, TRBD1, was not verified against the DNA. TRBV21-1 is annotated as a pseudogene. The CDR3 runs to 18 residues. The CDR3, as DNA: TGTGCCAGCAGCAAAGGTGCAGGGGTAACCGATAGCAATCAGCCCCAGCATTTT. It encodes CASSKGAGVTDSNQPQHF.

This chain uses TRBV24-1 with TRBJ1-5; D is possibly TRBD1 (5 bases). The CDR3 is 12 residues long. Germline values: CDR1 KGHDR, CDR2 SFDVKD. Trimming shortened V by 3 bases and J by 8 bases, and 7 bases separated the two germline ends. The CDR3 protein is CATSDVGEPQHF. CDR3 nucleotide sequence: TGTGCCACCAGTGATGTGGGGGAGCCCCAGCATTTT.

DNA for the CDR3: TGTGCCAGCAGCTGGACAGTCGAGTGGCATCAGCCCCAGCATTTT. It specifies CASSWTVEWHQPQHF. The chain is built from TRBV5-5 and TRBJ1-5; tentatively, D is TRBD1 (6 bases). The V gene's germline CDR1 is SGHKS and CDR2 YYEKEE (reference sequence). The CDR3 is made up of 15 amino acids. Trimming took 3 bases from V and 5 from J, leaving 15 bases between them.

This chain joins TRBV18 and TRBJ2-2; weak D call: TRBD2 (5 bases). Per the germline V gene, CDR1 is KGHSH and CDR2 is LQKENI. Trimming took off 1 base at V and 0 bases at J, with 9 bases between the two ends. The CDR3 runs to 16 residues. CDR3 nucleotides: TGTGCCAGCTCACCACTCAGGCGGGCGAACACCGGGGAGCTGTTTTTT. Translated: CASSPLRRANTGELFF.

The chain recombines TRBV3-1 (or the pseudogene TRBV3-2) with TRBJ2-7; D is unclear. Germline V gene sequence: CDR1 LGHDT, CDR2 YNNKEL (reference sequence). This CDR3 contains 12 residues. The V end was cut by 4 bases, the J end by 0 bases, with 4 bases between. The CDR3 DNA reads TGTGCCAGCAGCCTAAGCTCCTACGAGCAGTACTTC. Encoded protein: CASSLSSYEQYF.

The rearrangement links TRBV27 to TRBJ2-7; 11 positions match TRBD2. The junction had 8 bases not matched to a gene; V was cut back by 7 bases and J by 3 bases. Looked up from germline, CDR1 is MNHEY and CDR2 is SMNVEV (reference sequence). The CDR3 covers 15 residues. The CDR3 DNA sequence: TGTGCCAGCAACCCGGGACTAGCGGAGTTCTACGAGCAGTACTTC. This sequence encodes CASNPGLAEFYEQYF.

The chain joins TRBV30 to TRBJ1-3; TRBD1 agrees at 7 bases. The ends lost 1 base at V and 7 bases at J; junction bases unmatched: 16. Germline CDR1 is GTSNPN and CDR2 is SVGIG (reference sequence). The CDR3 totals 17 residues. The CDR3 bases are TGTGCCTGGAGTGGCCTGAGACAGGGTCGCCCAGGCAACACCATATATTTT. Its protein product is CAWSGLRQGRPGNTIYF.

The genes are TRBV4-1 and TRBJ2-2; 7 nucleotides match TRBD1. This CDR3 spans 17 amino acids. CDR1 MGHRA and CDR2 YSYEKL come from the germline V gene. V lost 0 bases, J lost 7 bases, and 11 bases stayed unmatched. CDR3 in amino acids: CASSQDRIQGWIGELFF. The DNA for the CDR3 is TGCGCCAGCAGCCAAGATCGGATACAGGGGTGGATCGGGGAGCTGTTTTTT.

The chain has TRBV6-5 and TRBJ1-3, with 7 bases lining up with TRBD1. V shed 6 bases, J shed 2 bases, and the junction held 4 bases outside the gene matches. Germline CDR1 and CDR2: MNHEY and SVGAGI. This CDR3 region has 14 residues. The CDR3 protein is CASSTRGPGNTIYF. In DNA, the CDR3 is TGTGCCAGCAGCACTAGGGGGCCTGGAAACACCATATATTTT.

This rearrangement joins TRBV7-2 to TRBJ2-5, with a possible D match to TRBD1 (5 bases). In germline, CDR1 is SGHTA, CDR2 FQGNSA. Between the trimmed V and J ends, which lost 4 bases and 1 base, there was a span of 7 bases. The CDR3 is 13 amino acids. DNA for the CDR3: TGTGCCAGCAGCTACAGGACCCAAGAGACCCAGTACTTC. It specifies CASSYRTQETQYF.

The chain employs TRBV4-3 and TRBJ1-6; perhaps TRBD1 as D (5 bases). The germline V gene encodes CDR1 LGHNA and CDR2 YSLEER. This CDR3 region has 13 residues. V was cut by 0 bases and J by 14 bases, with 11 bases left in between. The CDR3 is CASSQDVGGALHF. The CDR3, as DNA: TGCGCCAGCAGCCAAGATGTTGGGGGTGCCCTCCACTTT.

This clone was detected only once. The chain couples TRBV7-3 to TRBJ1-5; unclear D gene. Trimming stripped 3 bases from V and 8 bases from J, with 11 bases between. This CDR3 is 13 amino acids long. Germline CDR1 SGHTA, CDR2 FQGTGA. The CDR3 DNA reads TGTGCCAGCAGCTTGACTCGGGAAGAGCCCCAGCATTTT. Amino acid sequence: CASSLTREEPQHF.

The gene calls are TRBV7-2 and TRBJ2-7, with TRBD2 identical over 7 bases. Germline CDR1 SGHTA, CDR2 FQGNSA. The CDR3 has 14 residues. With V trimmed by 4 bases and J by 2 bases, 5 bases remained unmatched. Here the CDR3 reads CASSSGGSTYEQYF. DNA of the CDR3: TGTGCCAGCAGCTCGGGGGGATCAACCTACGAGCAGTACTTC.

The V and J genes are TRBV6-4 and TRBJ1-1; D gene ambiguous. Germline assignment: CDR1 MRHNA and CDR2 SNTAGT. The V and J ends lost 6 bases and 3 bases respectively, with 14 bases between them. The CDR3 has 14 amino acids. Written as DNA, the CDR3 is TGTGCCAGCAGAACACAGCCATCGGACACTGAAGCTTTCTTT. Protein product: CASRTQPSDTEAFF.

The chain carries TRBV6-5 and TRBJ1-1, with D hard to call. The germline gives CDR1 MNHEY, CDR2 SVGAGI. The CDR3 consists of 12 residues. V was pared by 6 bases and J by 1 base, with 6 bases between. The CDR3 region has the DNA TGTGCCAGCAGGGGTGCGAACACTGAAGCTTTCTTT. Protein sequence: CASRGANTEAFF.